This is a list of T cell receptor beta chains from one sample in a study of long-term antiretroviral therapy in people with HIV. Produced via immunoSEQ multiplex PCR; TCRdb's table is partial and in-frame only. In the table there are tens of thousands of clones, 90% of which are singletons. Sequencing used unsorted PBMCs, obtained around 5 years after starting antiretroviral therapy. The receptors originated from a woman between 40 and 55 years old with HIV. The CDR3 runs from the conserved cysteine through the conserved F or W. The D gene is left open where the match is weak.

TRBJ2-5	TRBV30	TRBD2	14	CAWSGTSGGETQYF	TGTGCCTGGAGTGGGACTAGCGGAGGGGAGACCCAGTACTTC
TRBJ1-4	TRBV5-1	-	15	CASSSVWGSNEKLFF	TGCGCCAGCAGCTCAGTTTGGGGTAGCAATGAAAAACTGTTTTTT
TRBJ2-7	TRBV7-6	-	14	CASSFNPKGYEQYF	TGTGCCAGCAGCTTCAACCCTAAGGGCTACGAGCAGTACTTC
TRBJ2-1	TRBV19	TRBD2	16	CASSIRSSGFYNEQFF	TGTGCCAGTAGTATCCGGTCTAGCGGCTTTTACAATGAGCAGTTCTTC
TRBJ1-1	TRBV6-6	TRBD1	14	CAISGGGGYTEAFF	TGTGCCATCTCAGGGGGTGGGGGGTACACTGAAGCTTTCTTT
TRBJ2-1	TRBV14	TRBD2	17	CASSLWKPGLAFNEQFF	TGTGCCAGCAGCCTCTGGAAACCGGGACTAGCATTCAATGAGCAGTTCTTC
TRBJ2-4	TRBV2	TRBD1	13	CAITGEAKNIQYF	TGTGCCATCACAGGGGAAGCCAAAAACATTCAGTACTTC
TRBJ2-1	TRBV13	TRBD2	22	CASSFCPEGLAGGWGSYNEQFF	TGTGCCAGCAGCTTTTGCCCCGAAGGACTAGCGGGTGGATGGGGCTCCTACAATGAGCAGTTCTTC
TRBJ1-2	TRBV28	-	14	CASSFPGGNYGYTF	TGTGCCAGCAGTTTCCCAGGCGGCAACTATGGCTACACCTTC
TRBJ1-1	TRBV30	-	11	CAWSVRREAFF	TGTGCCTGGAGTGTACGTAGGGAGGCTTTCTTT